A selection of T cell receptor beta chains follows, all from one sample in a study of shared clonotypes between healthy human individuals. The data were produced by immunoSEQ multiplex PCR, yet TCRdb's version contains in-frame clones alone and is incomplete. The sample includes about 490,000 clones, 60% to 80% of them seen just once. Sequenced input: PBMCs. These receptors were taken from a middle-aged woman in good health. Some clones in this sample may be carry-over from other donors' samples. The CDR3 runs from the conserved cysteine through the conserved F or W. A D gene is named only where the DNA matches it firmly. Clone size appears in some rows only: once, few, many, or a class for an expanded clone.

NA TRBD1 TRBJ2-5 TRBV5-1 CASSSRTGLQETQYF TGCGCCAGCAGTTCTAGGACAGGGCTGCAAGAGACCCAGTACTTC
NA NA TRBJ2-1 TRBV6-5 CASRPGGAKEQFF TGTGCCAGCAGACCTGGAGGAGCCAAGGAGCAGTTCTTC
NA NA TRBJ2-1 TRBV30 CAWRADYTYNEQFF TGTGCCTGGAGGGCCGACTATACCTACAATGAGCAGTTCTTC
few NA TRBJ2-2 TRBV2 CASSEYGELFF TGTGCCAGCAGTGAATACGGGGAGCTGTTTTTT
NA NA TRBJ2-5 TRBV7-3 CASSYRGGQTQYF TGTGCCAGCAGCTACAGGGGAGGCCAGACCCAGTACTTC
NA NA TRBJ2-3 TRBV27 CASSLYAVSTDTQYF TGTGCCAGCAGTTTATACGCAGTTAGCACAGATACGCAGTATTTT
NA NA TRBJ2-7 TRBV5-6 CASSPGANSYEQYF TGTGCCAGCAGCCCTGGTGCCAATTCCTACGAGCAGTACTTC
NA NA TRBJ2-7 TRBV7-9 CASSLPGRAQYEQYF TGTGCCAGCAGCTTACCGGGTAGGGCCCAATACGAGCAGTACTTC
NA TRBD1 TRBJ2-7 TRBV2 CASTGQGGYEQYF TGTGCCAGCACGGGACAGGGGGGGTACGAGCAGTACTTC
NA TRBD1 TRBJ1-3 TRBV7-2 CASSADRAAGNTIYF TGTGCCAGCAGCGCTGACAGGGCCGCTGGAAACACCATATATTTT
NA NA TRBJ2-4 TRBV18 CASSPTQKNIQYF TGTGCCAGCTCTCCCACCCAGAAAAACATTCAGTACTTC
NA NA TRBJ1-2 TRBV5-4 CASSWADATSYGYTF TGTGCCAGCAGCTGGGCGGATGCGACCTCCTATGGCTACACCTTC
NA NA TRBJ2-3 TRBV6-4 CASSDEDSGTDTQYF TGTGCCAGCAGTGACGAGGACAGCGGCACAGATACGCAGTATTTT
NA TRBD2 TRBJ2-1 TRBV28 CATSLSGGWNNEQFF TGTGCCACCTCCCTAAGCGGGGGGTGGAACAATGAGCAGTTCTTC
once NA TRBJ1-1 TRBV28 CASSLSEGLMNTEAFF TGTGCCAGCAGTTTATCGGAGGGGCTGATGAACACTGAAGCTTTCTTT
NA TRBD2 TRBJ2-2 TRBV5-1 CASSPGTSGSGTGELFF TGCGCCAGCAGCCCAGGGACTAGCGGGAGTGGGACCGGGGAGCTGTTTTTT
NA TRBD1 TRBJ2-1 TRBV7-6 CASSLAQGGGINEQFF TGTGCCAGCAGCTTAGCACAGGGGGGTGGTATCAATGAGCAGTTCTTC
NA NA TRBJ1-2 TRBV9 CASSVDEGEGYTF TGTGCCAGCAGCGTAGACGAAGGGGAGGGCTACACCTTC